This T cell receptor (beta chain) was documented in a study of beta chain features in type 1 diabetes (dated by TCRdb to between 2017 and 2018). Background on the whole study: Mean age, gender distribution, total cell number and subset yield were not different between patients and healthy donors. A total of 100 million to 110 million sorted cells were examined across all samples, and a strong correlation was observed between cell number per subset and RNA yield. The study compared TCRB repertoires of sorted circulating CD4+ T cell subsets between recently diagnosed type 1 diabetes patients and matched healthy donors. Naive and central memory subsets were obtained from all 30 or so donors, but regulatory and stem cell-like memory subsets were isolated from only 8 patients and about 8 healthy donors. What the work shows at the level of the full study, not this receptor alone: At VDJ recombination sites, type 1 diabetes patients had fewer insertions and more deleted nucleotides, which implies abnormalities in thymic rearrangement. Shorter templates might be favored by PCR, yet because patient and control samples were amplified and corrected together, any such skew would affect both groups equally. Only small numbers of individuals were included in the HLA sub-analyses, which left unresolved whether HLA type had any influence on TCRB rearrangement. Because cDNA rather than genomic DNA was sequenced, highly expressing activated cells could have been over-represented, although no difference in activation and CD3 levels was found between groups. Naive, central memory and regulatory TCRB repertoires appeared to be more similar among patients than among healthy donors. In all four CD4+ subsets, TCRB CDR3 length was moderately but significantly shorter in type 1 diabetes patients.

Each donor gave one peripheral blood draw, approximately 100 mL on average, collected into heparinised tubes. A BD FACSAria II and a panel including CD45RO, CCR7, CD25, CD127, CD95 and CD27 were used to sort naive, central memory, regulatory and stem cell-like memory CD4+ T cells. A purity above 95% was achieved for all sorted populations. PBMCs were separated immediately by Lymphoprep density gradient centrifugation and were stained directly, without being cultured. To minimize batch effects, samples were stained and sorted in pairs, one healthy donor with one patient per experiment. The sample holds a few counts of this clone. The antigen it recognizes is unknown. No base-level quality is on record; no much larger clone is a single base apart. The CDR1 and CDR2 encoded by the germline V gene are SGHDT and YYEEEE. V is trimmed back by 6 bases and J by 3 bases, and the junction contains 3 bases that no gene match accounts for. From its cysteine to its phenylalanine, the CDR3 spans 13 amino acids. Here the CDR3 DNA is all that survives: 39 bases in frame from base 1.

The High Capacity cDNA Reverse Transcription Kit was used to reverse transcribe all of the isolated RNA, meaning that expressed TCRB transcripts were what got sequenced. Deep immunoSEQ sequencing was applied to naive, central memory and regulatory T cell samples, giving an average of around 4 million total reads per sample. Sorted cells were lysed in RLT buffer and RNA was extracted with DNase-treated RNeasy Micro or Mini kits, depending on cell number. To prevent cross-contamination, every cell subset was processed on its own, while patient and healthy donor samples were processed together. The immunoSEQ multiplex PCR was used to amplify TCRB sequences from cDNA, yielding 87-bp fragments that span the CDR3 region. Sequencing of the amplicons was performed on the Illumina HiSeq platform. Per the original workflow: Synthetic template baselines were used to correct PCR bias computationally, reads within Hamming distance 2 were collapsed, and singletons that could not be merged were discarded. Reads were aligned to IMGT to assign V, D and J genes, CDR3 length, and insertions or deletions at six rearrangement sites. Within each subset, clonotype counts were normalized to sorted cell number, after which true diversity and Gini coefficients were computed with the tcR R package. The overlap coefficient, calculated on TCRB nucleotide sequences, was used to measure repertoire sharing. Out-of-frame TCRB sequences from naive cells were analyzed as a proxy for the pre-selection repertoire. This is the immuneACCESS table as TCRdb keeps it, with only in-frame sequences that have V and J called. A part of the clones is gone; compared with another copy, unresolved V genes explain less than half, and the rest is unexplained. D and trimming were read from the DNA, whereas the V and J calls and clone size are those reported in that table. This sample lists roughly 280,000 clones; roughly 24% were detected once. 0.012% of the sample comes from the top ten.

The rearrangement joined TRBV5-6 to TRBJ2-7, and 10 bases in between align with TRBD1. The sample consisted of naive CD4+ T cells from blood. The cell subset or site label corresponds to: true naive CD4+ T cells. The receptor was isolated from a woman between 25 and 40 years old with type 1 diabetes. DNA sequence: TGTGCCAGCACTCGGACAGGGGGCTACGAGCAGTACTTC. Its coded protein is CASTRTGGYEQYF.